The 29 T cell receptor beta chains below were found in one sample sequenced in a study of T cells in localized non-small cell lung cancer. Generated by immunoSEQ multiplex PCR, the TCRdb table keeps only in-frame clones and is missing some. The table shows tens of thousands of clones, with about 83% occurring only once. Sequenced material: peripheral blood, taken before any cancer treatment. The receptor source for this set is an older female donor with stage I lung adenocarcinoma.

V gene TRBV10-3 combines with J gene TRBJ2-7; D is ambiguous. The length of the CDR3 is 15 residues. Germline V CDR1 and CDR2: ENHRY, SYGVKD. V was shortened by 0 bases and J by 2 bases, with 11 bases between the two germline ends. CDR3 bases: TGTGCCATCAGTGAGTCGAAGGGTCCCACCTACGAGCAGTACTTC. Amino acid sequence: CAISESKGPTYEQYF.

The chain combines TRBV2 with TRBJ2-7; D is unresolved. Germline V gene lookup returns CDR1 SNHLY and CDR2 FYNNEI. The CDR3 extends over 13 amino acids. V lost 6 bases and J lost 1, with 10 bases in between. The DNA for the CDR3 is TGTGCCAGCAGACCTATGATGTCCTACGAGCAGTACTTC. Translation gives CASRPMMSYEQYF.

The V and J genes are TRBV10-1 and TRBJ2-2, with TRBD1 matching over 9 bases. Losses at the gene ends were 5 bases for V and 3 bases for J; bases not matched to a gene: 4. Per the germline V gene, CDR1 is WNHNN and CDR2 is SYGVQD (reference sequence). CDR3 size: 15 residues. The CDR3 nucleotides read TGCGCCAGCAGTTCGACAGGGGGATACACCGGGGAGCTGTTTTTT. Encoded protein: CASSSTGGYTGELFF.

V and J are TRBV6-6 and TRBJ1-1; D remains ambiguous. The CDR3 has 12 residues. Looked up from germline, CDR1 is MNHNY and CDR2 is SVGAGI (reference sequence). Between the trimmed V and J ends, which lost 10 bases and 4 bases, there was a span of 13 bases. DNA of the CDR3: TGTGCCACCACATCTCGGAGCACTGAAGCTTTCTTT. Translation gives CATTSRSTEAFF.

V usage is TRBV4-2 and J usage is TRBJ2-3; 9 bases are shared with TRBD2. The CDR3 is made up of 19 amino acids. The germline CDR1 and CDR2 sequences are LGHNA and YNFKEQ. Trimming removed 6 bases from V and 2 bases from J; junction bases left unmatched: 18. In nucleotides, the CDR3 is TGTGCCAGCAGTTTTCGGGCGGCTAGCGGGGATACCGTCACAGATACGCAGTATTTT. It encodes CASSFRAASGDTVTDTQYF.

The rearrangement links TRBV6-5 to TRBJ2-3; D not certain. This CDR3 has 14 amino acids. Trimming removed 11 bases from V and 5 bases from J, with 20 bases in between. Germline V gene lookup returns CDR1 MNHEY and CDR2 SVGAGI. The CDR3 nucleotides read TGTGCCTCACAGCGTCCAGGTCAGGTAGATACGCAGTATTTT. This encodes CASQRPGQVDTQYF.

This chain connects TRBV11-3 to TRBJ1-6; tentative D call: TRBD1 (5 bases). Trimming pared 6 bases from V and 5 bases from J, leaving 14 bases between. This CDR3 contains 15 residues. Germline assignment: CDR1 SGHNT and CDR2 YENEEA. The CDR3 coding sequence is TGTGCCAGCAGTTTCCCGACAGTACATAATTCACCCCTCCACTTT. Residues: CASSFPTVHNSPLHF.

The DNA for the CDR3 is TGTGCCAGCAGTTTATCAGGCAATCAGCCCCAGCATTTT. Its protein product is CASSLSGNQPQHF. This rearrangement joins TRBV27 to TRBJ1-5, with D unresolved. CDR1 is MNHEY and CDR2 is SMNVEV in the germline V gene (reference sequence). The CDR3 has 13 amino acids. V was shortened by 0 bases and J by 2 bases, with 2 bases between the two germline ends.

This clone showed up just a few times. This sequence joins TRBV6-6 and TRBJ2-1; 10 nucleotides align to TRBD2. This CDR3 comprises 15 residues. CDR1 is MNHNY, CDR2 SVGAGI, per germline (reference sequence). The junction had 3 bases not matched to a gene; V was cut back by 0 bases and J by 7 bases. The CDR3 loop reads CASSYSTSGWNEQFF. The CDR3 bases are TGTGCCAGCAGTTACTCGACTAGCGGGTGGAATGAGCAGTTCTTC.

CDR3 sequence (DNA): TGTGCCAGCAGTGAAATGGTTACAGGTTCCTTTTCTTACGAGCAGTACTTC. Its protein is CASSEMVTGSFSYEQYF. The chain joins TRBV6-1 to TRBJ2-7, with a possible D match to TRBD1 (5 bases). The germline gives CDR1 MNHNS, CDR2 SASEGT. The CDR3 spans 17 residues. Trimming removed 2 bases at V and 4 bases at J, with 21 bases between.

V gene TRBV29-1 combines with J gene TRBJ2-1; D is uncertain. CDR1 is SQVTM, CDR2 ANQGSEA, per germline. V lost 7 bases, J lost 0 bases, and 13 bases lay in between. This CDR3 spans 14 amino acids. CDR3 protein: CSGLLSSSYNEQFF. CDR3 coding DNA: TGCAGCGGGCTCCTCTCCAGCTCCTACAATGAGCAGTTCTTC.

The chain recombines TRBV5-1 with TRBJ1-2, with D tentatively TRBD1 (5 bases). V lost 4 bases and J lost 1, with 8 bases in between. Per the germline V gene, CDR1 is SGHRS and CDR2 is YFSETQ. The CDR3 runs to 13 residues. This CDR3 reads CASSIDSNYGYTF. CDR3 coding DNA: TGCGCCAGCAGCATCGACAGTAACTATGGCTACACCTTC.

This rearrangement joins TRBV4-1 to TRBJ1-1; 7 nucleotides agree with TRBD1. The CDR3 totals 16 residues. J gave up 7 bases and V 1 base, and 12 bases lay outside the gene matches. Germline assignment: CDR1 MGHRA and CDR2 YSYEKL. This CDR3 reads CASSQANLGGGGEAFF. As DNA, the CDR3 is TGCGCCAGCAGCCAAGCCAATCTAGGGGGCGGCGGTGAAGCTTTCTTT.

DNA for the CDR3: TGTGCCACCAGCAGAGGCGGGCTAGCGGGGGGTGGAGAGACCCAGTACTTC. It specifies CATSRGGLAGGGETQYF. The chain combines TRBV15 with TRBJ2-5, with TRBD2 matching 11 bases. Germline V gene sequence: CDR1 LNHNV, CDR2 YYDKDF (reference sequence). The J segment lost 4 bases and the V segment lost 1 base, leaving 8 bases of the junction unmatched. The CDR3 totals 17 residues.

This chain links TRBV7-9 with TRBJ2-6; D is undetermined. The CDR3 contains 15 residues. Germline-derived CDR1 and CDR2 are SEHNR and FQNEAQ (reference sequence). The V end was cut by 3 bases, the J end by 0 bases, with 6 bases between. As DNA, the CDR3 is TGTGCCAGCAGCTTTTTGGCCTCTGGGGCCAACGTCCTGACTTTC. This gives the protein CASSFLASGANVLTF.

The chain employs TRBV5-4 and TRBJ2-3; maybe TRBD2 (5 bases). CDR1 and CDR2 from the germline V gene are SGHNT and YYREEE (reference sequence). The CDR3 length is 16 residues. V gave up 4 bases and J gave up 1 base, with 16 bases separating them. The CDR3 nucleotides read TGTGCCAGCAGCGCCGCCGAGGGCGCGGGCACAGATACGCAGTATTTT. Protein product: CASSAAEGAGTDTQYF.

This rearrangement joins TRBV9 to TRBJ2-3; D call uncertain. This CDR3 is built from 15 residues. Germline CDR1 is SGDLS and CDR2 is YYNGEE. With 0 bases removed from V and 0 bases from J, the gap between germline ends came to 8 bases. DNA for the CDR3: TGTGCCAGCAGCGTAGGATCTACTAGCACAGATACGCAGTATTTT. This encodes CASSVGSTSTDTQYF.

In nucleotides, the CDR3 is TGTGCCAGCAGTCCCATACAGGGGGGGAACACTGAAGCTTTCTTT. As protein: CASSPIQGGNTEAFF. V and J are TRBV6-6 and TRBJ1-1; 8 bases agree with TRBD1. The germline gives CDR1 MNHNY, CDR2 SVGAGI (reference sequence). CDR3 size: 15 residues. V shed 5 bases, J shed 1 base, and the junction held 6 bases outside the gene matches.

The V call is TRBV27, the J call TRBJ2-2, with D perhaps TRBD2 (6 bases). The CDR3 runs 13 residues. Germline-derived CDR1 and CDR2 are MNHEY and SMNVEV (reference sequence). V lost 11 bases, J lost 8 bases, and 18 bases lay in between. CDR3: CACAGRPEGELFF. The CDR3 DNA sequence: TGTGCCTGCGCGGGACGGCCAGAGGGGGAGCTGTTTTTT.

This sequence joins TRBV7-9 and TRBJ1-1; D is uncertain. This CDR3 comprises 12 residues. Trimming shortened V by 1 base and J by 11 bases, and 11 bases separated the two germline ends. Germline V gives CDR1 SEHNR, CDR2 FQNEAQ (reference sequence). The CDR3 loop is CASSLDISGAFF. DNA of the CDR3: TGTGCCAGCAGCTTAGATATATCGGGGGCTTTCTTT.

The chain is built from TRBV29-1 and TRBJ1-3; possibly TRBD1 for D (5 bases). Germline CDR1 reads SQVTM; CDR2 reads ANQGSEA. This CDR3 is built from 13 residues. V was pared by 6 bases and J by 0 bases, with 9 bases between. CDR3 in amino acids: CSVMTDSGNTIYF. As DNA, the CDR3 is TGCAGCGTCATGACAGACTCTGGAAACACCATATATTTT.

This chain uses TRBV29-1 with TRBJ1-1; 7 nucleotides align to TRBD1. The J segment lost 11 bases and the V segment lost 6 bases, leaving 15 bases of the junction unmatched. CDR1 is SQVTM, CDR2 ANQGSEA, per germline. This CDR3 has 13 amino acids. CDR3 sequence reads: CSVLDRVLPVAFF. In DNA, the CDR3 is TGCAGCGTGCTCGACAGGGTTCTTCCAGTGGCTTTCTTT.

The V call is TRBV5-6, the J call TRBJ2-3; D remains ambiguous. Germline V CDR1 and CDR2: SGHDT, YYEEEE. With 2 bases removed from V and 1 base from J, the gap between germline ends came to 11 bases. CDR3 size: 15 residues. Here the CDR3 reads CASSFLGIGTDTQYF. In DNA form, the CDR3 reads TGTGCCAGCAGCTTCCTGGGAATAGGCACAGATACGCAGTATTTT.

This clone was observed once. The chain couples TRBV15 to TRBJ1-2; no definite D call. V gave up 3 bases and J gave up 10 bases, with 12 bases separating them. In germline, CDR1 is LNHNV, CDR2 YYDKDF (reference sequence). CDR3 length equals 12 residues. CDR3 DNA: TGTGCCACCAGCAGGGCGACGGGTAACTACACCTTC. This encodes CATSRATGNYTF.

The rearrangement uses TRBV10-3 and TRBJ1-2, with D perhaps TRBD1 (6 bases). Per germline, CDR1 ENHRY and CDR2 SYGVKD. With 2 bases removed from V and 8 bases from J, the gap between germline ends came to 12 bases. CDR3 length: 13 residues. The DNA of the CDR3 is TGTGCCATCAGTGAGATTTCAGGGGTCGGCTACACCTTC. This sequence encodes CAISEISGVGYTF.

This sequence joins TRBV5-1 and TRBJ2-2; D could derive from TRBD1 or TRBD2 (5 bases each). Trimming removed 6 bases at V and 4 bases at J, with 16 bases between. The length of the CDR3 is 15 residues. Germline V CDR1 and CDR2: SGHRS, YFSETQ. The CDR3 sequence: CASKSGRVGTGELFF. CDR3 DNA: TGCGCCAGCAAGAGCGGCAGGGTCGGCACCGGGGAGCTGTTTTTT.

This chain links TRBV18 with TRBJ1-1; no reliable D call. This CDR3 contains 12 residues. CDR1 KGHSH and CDR2 LQKENI come from the germline V gene. The germline V and J ends were trimmed by 5 bases and 1 base, with 5 bases remaining between them. This chain's CDR3 is CASSNRNTEAFF. For the CDR3, the DNA is TGTGCCAGCTCAAACAGGAACACTGAAGCTTTCTTT.

The chain carries TRBV27 and TRBJ2-7; 10 positions match TRBD1. From germline, CDR1 is MNHEY and CDR2 SMNVEV (reference sequence). V shed 6 bases and J 4 bases; nucleotides not matched to a gene: 12. The CDR3 consists of 16 residues. The CDR3 is CASSYQGDRGGYEQYF. The CDR3 coding sequence is TGTGCCAGCAGCTACCAAGGGGACAGGGGTGGGTACGAGCAGTACTTC.

V usage is TRBV7-6 and J usage is TRBJ2-2; D not certain. Trimming removed 5 bases from V and 5 bases from J, with 15 bases in between. The CDR3 totals 15 residues. Per germline, CDR1 SGHVS and CDR2 FNYEAQ. The CDR3 DNA is TGTGCCAGCAGCCCCCGAGAAGGCCTTACCGGGGAGCTGTTTTTT. This translates into CASSPREGLTGELFF. Complete variable domain (other parts from reference TRBV7-6 and TRBJ2-2): GAGVSQSPRYKVTKRGQDVALRCDPISGHVSLYWYRQALGQGPEFLTYFNYEAQQDKSGLPNDRFSAERPEGSISTLTIQRTEQRDSAMYRCASSPREGLTGELFFGEGSRLTVL.